Below, 20 T cell receptor beta chains from the same sample are listed, as sequenced in a study of T cell responses to AZD1222 COVID-19 vaccine. The data were produced by immunoSEQ multiplex PCR, yet TCRdb's version contains in-frame clones alone and is incomplete. The top ten clones hold more than 10% of a sample with over 100,000 clones, approximately 91% of them seen once. Sample: peripheral blood, taken on day 0 of MenACWY control vaccination. The source of these receptors is an adult in good health.

The V and J genes are TRBV19 and TRBJ2-2; perhaps TRBD1 as D (8 bases). This CDR3 spans 15 amino acids. Trimming left V 7 bases short and J 5 bases short, with 17 bases between. Germline lookup yields CDR1 LNHDA and CDR2 SQIVND (reference sequence). The CDR3 sequence: CASTLDRGGTGELFF. CDR3 bases: TGTGCCAGTACCCTAGACAGGGGAGGGACCGGGGAGCTGTTTTTT.

This clone was seen once. The rearrangement links TRBV11-2 to TRBJ2-2; weak D call: TRBD1 (6 bases). From germline, CDR1 is SGHAT and CDR2 FQNNGV. Trimming cost V 5 bases and J 2 bases, with 12 bases left between them. The length of the CDR3 is 15 residues. In DNA form, the CDR3 reads TGTGCCAGCAGCCCCCTCAGGGGAAACACCGGGGAGCTGTTTTTT. As protein: CASSPLRGNTGELFF.

V gene TRBV4-3 combines with J gene TRBJ1-3; tentatively, D is TRBD1 (5 bases). The CDR3 is 16 amino acids. The germline CDR1 and CDR2 sequences are LGHNA and YSLEER. V lost 2 bases, J lost 0 bases, and 11 bases lay in between. CDR3 nucleotide sequence: TGCGCCAGCAGCCAAATGCCCGGGGGCTCTGGAAACACCATATATTTT. This translates into CASSQMPGGSGNTIYF.

In this sample, this clone turned up a few times. The chain has TRBV4-3 and TRBJ2-2; D is perhaps TRBD1 (6 bases). CDR1 and CDR2 (germline): LGHNA, YSLEER. V lost 0 bases, J lost 8 bases, and 19 bases lay in between. This CDR3 has 17 residues. The CDR3 bases are TGCGCCAGCAGCCAAGATTCGGGGACACCAACGAGAGGGGAGCTGTTTTTT. It yields the protein CASSQDSGTPTRGELFF.

The V gene is TRBV19, the J gene TRBJ1-5; the D is unclear. Trimming stripped 1 base from V and 3 bases from J, with 7 bases between. The CDR3 extends over 14 amino acids. CDR1 LNHDA and CDR2 SQIVND come from the germline V gene (reference sequence). DNA of the CDR3: TGTGCCAGTAGTATAGGAACGTACAATCAGCCCCAGCATTTT. It translates to CASSIGTYNQPQHF.

This chain joins TRBV11-2 and TRBJ1-1, with D perhaps matching TRBD1 (6 bases). V lost 4 bases, J lost 4 bases, and 13 bases lay in between. Germline values: CDR1 SGHAT, CDR2 FQNNGV. CDR3 length equals 14 residues. Here the CDR3 DNA reads TGTGCCAGCAGCTCACAGGGTTTGAGCACTGAAGCTTTCTTT. Amino acids: CASSSQGLSTEAFF.

The chain has TRBV2 and TRBJ2-5; D possibly matches TRBD1 or TRBD2 (5 bases each). Germline CDR1 and CDR2: SNHLY and FYNNEI. The CDR3 has 15 residues. Trimming removed 3 bases from V and 5 bases from J, with 16 bases in between. The CDR3, as DNA: TGTGCCAGCAGTGACCCAGAGAGAGGGACGGAGACCCAGTACTTC. This codes for CASSDPERGTETQYF.

V gene TRBV9 combines with J gene TRBJ1-2; D call uncertain. This CDR3 is built from 14 residues. The germline gives CDR1 SGDLS, CDR2 YYNGEE. V dropped 4 bases and J dropped 8 bases, with 18 bases sitting between them. CDR3 nucleotide sequence: TGTGCCAGCAGCCCCCAAGGAAGTGACCACGGCTACACCTTC. Translating gives CASSPQGSDHGYTF.

V gene TRBV4-1 combines with J gene TRBJ2-1, with 10 nucleotides matching TRBD2. Germline V gene data show CDR1 as MGHRA and CDR2 as YSYEKL. V trimming: 8 bases; J trimming: 8 bases; junction bases outside the gene matches: 9. This CDR3 is 14 amino acids long. The CDR3 region has the DNA TGCGCCAGCGCTACTAGCGGGGATAGCGATGAGCAGTTCTTC. It is translated as CASATSGDSDEQFF.

The chain carries TRBV7-3 and TRBJ2-7, with D hard to call. The CDR3 is 14 amino acids. The germline CDR1 and CDR2 sequences are SGHTA and FQGTGA. The V and J ends lost 6 bases and 2 bases respectively, with 14 bases between them. DNA of the CDR3: TGTGCCAGCAGGTTGGGCGGAGCTCCCTACGAGCAGTACTTC. It yields the protein CASRLGGAPYEQYF. Variable domain in full (rest from reference TRBV7-3 and TRBJ2-7): GAGVSQTPSNKVTEKGKYVELRCDPISGHTALYWYRQSLGQGPEFLIYFQGTGAADDSGLPNDRFFAVRPEGSVSTLKIQRTERGDSAVYLCASRLGGAPYEQYFGPGTRLTVT.

This rearrangement joins TRBV28 to TRBJ1-6; TRBD1 is a possible D gene (5 bases). Per the germline V gene, CDR1 is MDHEN and CDR2 is SYDVKM. CDR3 length: 15 amino acids. V lost 2 bases and J 14 bases, leaving 19 bases between the germline ends. DNA of the CDR3: TGTGCCAGCAGTTTACAGGGTAGTTGGAGGTCGGCCCTCCACTTT. This translates into CASSLQGSWRSALHF. The full variable domain, rest sourced from reference TRBV28 and TRBJ1-6, is DVKVTQSSRYLVKRTGEKVFLECVQDMDHENMFWYRQDPGLGLRLIYFSYDVKMKEKGDIPEGYSVSREKKERFSLILESASTNQTSMYLCASSLQGSWRSALHFGNGTRLTVT.

This rearrangement joins TRBV9 to TRBJ2-3; 9 bases map to TRBD2. Germline CDR1 is SGDLS and CDR2 is YYNGEE. This CDR3 is built from 16 residues. J gave up 2 bases and V 3 bases, and 7 bases lay outside the gene matches. The CDR3 region has the DNA TGTGCCAGCAGCGCCGGGACTAGCCGAACCACAGATACGCAGTATTTT. Encoded protein: CASSAGTSRTTDTQYF.

The chain joins TRBV6-6 to TRBJ1-1; no clear D. CDR3 length: 13 residues. CDR1 and CDR2 from the germline V gene are MNHNY and SVGAGI (reference sequence). V lost 5 bases to trimming and J lost 5 bases, with 12 bases between them. This CDR3 is CASSPTARTEAFF. The CDR3 DNA reads TGTGCCAGCAGTCCGACGGCCCGTACTGAAGCTTTCTTT.

This chain links TRBV28 with TRBJ2-7; maybe TRBD1 (5 bases). From germline, CDR1 is MDHEN and CDR2 SYDVKM. The ends were cut back, 1 base at V and 2 bases at J, with 9 bases in the middle. This CDR3 comprises 14 residues. This CDR3 is CASSLSTATYEQYF. Written as DNA, the CDR3 is TGTGCCAGCAGTTTATCGACAGCCACCTACGAGCAGTACTTC.

The chain recombines TRBV6-5 with TRBJ1-1; D remains ambiguous. The CDR3 length is 13 residues. Trimming cost V 7 bases and J 4 bases, with 13 bases left between them. Germline V lookup: CDR1 MNHEY, CDR2 SVGAGI. CDR3 in DNA: TGTGCCAGCACCCCCTGGGTGGGCACTGAAGCTTTCTTT. Its translation is CASTPWVGTEAFF.

This clone appeared once. The genes are TRBV5-1 and TRBJ2-7, with D possibly TRBD2 on 7 matching bases. The V end was cut by 4 bases, the J end by 0 bases, with 17 bases between. Germline loops: CDR1 SGHRS, CDR2 YFSETQ. CDR3 length equals 16 residues. This CDR3 reads CASSPGDYRFSYEQYF. In nucleotides, the CDR3 is TGCGCCAGCAGCCCAGGGGACTACCGATTCTCCTACGAGCAGTACTTC.

The chain couples TRBV20-1 to TRBJ2-2; perhaps TRBD2 as D (6 bases). This CDR3 spans 16 amino acids. V lost 3 bases, J lost 0 bases, and 14 bases lay in between. Germline V gene lookup returns CDR1 DFQATT and CDR2 SNEGSKA (reference sequence). The CDR3 bases are TGCAGTGCTAGTTCCCTGACTAGTCCGAACACCGGGGAGCTGTTTTTT. Amino acid sequence: CSASSLTSPNTGELFF.

J is TRBJ1-1 and V is TRBV3-1 (or the pseudogene TRBV3-2); 7 nucleotides align to TRBD1. CDR3 length: 17 amino acids. Per the germline V gene, CDR1 is LGHDT and CDR2 is YNNKEL (reference sequence). Germline trimming cut 3 bases from V and 8 bases from J; bases unmatched to any gene: 18. In nucleotides, the CDR3 is TGTGCCAGCAGCCAGGGATCCATGGGACAGACCCCAGCAGAAGCTTTCTTT. It translates to CASSQGSMGQTPAEAFF.

This chain links TRBV7-8 with TRBJ2-1; 7 bases are a match to TRBD2. Germline loops: CDR1 SGHVS, CDR2 FQNEAQ. CDR3 length: 15 residues. V dropped 4 bases and J dropped 1; count of bases not matched to a gene: 4. CDR3 amino acids: CASSSREGSYNEQFF. Written as DNA, the CDR3 is TGTGCCAGCAGCTCGAGGGAGGGTTCCTACAATGAGCAGTTCTTC.

As concerns this clone: Other DNA sequences of this sample code for an identical CDR3. The chain combines TRBV6-2 or TRBV6-3 with TRBJ1-2, with no clear D. The CDR3 is made up of 15 amino acids. Trimming removed 4 bases from V and 1 base from J, with 13 bases in between. Germline assignment: CDR1 MNHEY and CDR2 SVGEGT. This chain's CDR3 is CASSSPTGINYGYTF. The DNA of the CDR3 is TGTGCCAGCAGTTCTCCGACGGGGATTAACTATGGCTACACCTTC.